Listed below are T cell receptor beta chains from one sample, sequenced in a study of blood T cell repertoires in COVID-19. Only in-frame clones appear in the TCRdb table, and some are missing; sequencing was by immunoSEQ multiplex PCR. This repertoire shows about 200,000 clones, roughly nine tenths found once; its top ten account for approximately 8.2%. Sequencing used PBMCs or T cells enriched from blood (not recorded which). The receptors shown here come from a woman aged 18-29 years who had recovered from COVID-19. The CDR3 runs from the conserved cysteine through the conserved F or W. The D gene is left open where the match is weak. Clone size appears in some rows only: once, few, many, or a class for an expanded clone.

V gene: TRBV24-1; D gene: .; clone size: .; J gene: TRBJ1-5; CDR3 protein: CATSDWRGGQPQHF; CDR3 DNA: TGTGCCACCAGTGATTGGAGGGGGGGGCAGCCCCAGCATTTT
V gene: TRBV6-4; D gene: TRBD1; clone size: .; J gene: TRBJ2-1; CDR3 protein: CASSEGQGADEQFF; CDR3 DNA: TGTGCCAGCAGTGAAGGACAGGGGGCAGATGAGCAGTTCTTC
V gene: TRBV19; D gene: TRBD2; clone size: .; J gene: TRBJ2-1; CDR3 protein: CASSISGGAYNEQFF; CDR3 DNA: TGTGCCAGTAGTATCTCGGGGGGGGCCTACAATGAGCAGTTCTTC
V gene: TRBV13; D gene: TRBD2; clone size: .; J gene: TRBJ2-7; CDR3 protein: CASRDSGDEQYF; CDR3 DNA: TGTGCCAGCAGGGATAGCGGGGACGAGCAGTACTTC
V gene: TRBV2; D gene: TRBD1; clone size: .; J gene: TRBJ1-4; CDR3 protein: CASSDWGTGDEKLFF; CDR3 DNA: TGTGCCAGCAGTGACTGGGGGACAGGGGACGAAAAACTGTTTTTT
V gene: TRBV10-1; D gene: .; clone size: .; J gene: TRBJ1-1; CDR3 protein: CPSSRLYPLGGNTEAFF; CDR3 DNA: TGCCCCAGCAGCCGCCTCTACCCTTTAGGCGGGAACACTGAAGCTTTCTTT
V gene: TRBV7-9; D gene: .; clone size: .; J gene: TRBJ2-7; CDR3 protein: CASSLSGYEQYF; CDR3 DNA: TGTGCCAGCAGCCTGTCAGGGTACGAGCAGTACTTC
V gene: TRBV29-1; D gene: .; clone size: .; J gene: TRBJ1-2; CDR3 protein: CSVLEQGNYGYTF; CDR3 DNA: TGCAGCGTTTTGGAACAGGGTAACTATGGCTACACCTTC
V gene: TRBV7-9; D gene: TRBD1; clone size: .; J gene: TRBJ2-3; CDR3 protein: CASSLFGKTGGRSTDTQYF; CDR3 DNA: TGTGCCAGCAGCTTATTCGGGAAGACAGGGGGCCGAAGCACAGATACGCAGTATTTT
V gene: TRBV30; D gene: .; clone size: .; J gene: TRBJ2-7; CDR3 protein: CAWSVEGEQYF; CDR3 DNA: TGTGCCTGGAGTGTAGAGGGCGAGCAGTACTTC
V gene: TRBV19; D gene: TRBD1; clone size: few; J gene: TRBJ1-5; CDR3 protein: CASRRRGTGRYSNQPQHF; CDR3 DNA: TGTGCCAGTAGGCGCCGAGGGACAGGACGTTATAGCAATCAGCCCCAGCATTTT